The clone carrying this T cell receptor (beta chain) was counted once. The antigen is undetermined. Treatment noted: oral pan-JAK inhibitor, 5-10 mg twice daily. Collected material from alopecia areata patients comprised lesional scalp punch biopsies and peripheral blood. The V segment lost 9 bases and the J segment 0 bases; nucleotides outside the gene matches: 3. The CDR3 is 14 amino acids. CDR1 and CDR2 from the germline V gene are SNHLY and FYNNEI. The data derive from a study of CD8+ T cells in alopecia areata. Study as a whole: Oral tofacitinib, 5 to 10 mg twice daily, was given in an open-label trial. Findings of the study overall: Elevated clonality characterized lesional scalp relative to normal scalp, particularly in alopecia totalis/universalis. The link between baseline CD8+ expansion and response remains uncertain with one nonresponder.

Extracted RNA was reverse transcribed into cDNA, the sequencing template. Data came from immunoSEQ multiplex PCR; TCRdb stores just in-frame clones and leaves some out. The sample has 64,000 or so clones; more than 45% are singletons. The receptor was isolated from a human donor with alopecia areata. The source was CD8+ T cells sorted from blood, collected at approximately week 36, from a patient treated with tofacitinib. The chain is built from TRBV2 and TRBJ2-2, with 8 bases aligning to TRBD2. The CDR3 DNA follows: TGTGCCAGAACGGGGGGGACGAACACCGGGGAGCTGTTTTTT. This translates into CARTGGTNTGELFF. The variable domain in full, with the rest retrieved from reference TRBV2 and TRBJ2-2, is EPEVTQTPSHQVTQMGQEVILRCVPISNHLYFYWYRQILGQKVEFLVSFYNNEISEKSEIFDDQFSVERPDGSNFTLKIRSTKLEDSAMYFCARTGGTNTGELFFGEGSRLTVL.